This TCR beta chain was identified during a study of cytomegalovirus exposure and HLA in healthy donors (dated by TCRdb to the late 2010s). Study-wide context: According to an earlier analysis of a few hundred of the donors, 200 million or so T cells yielded roughly 110 million unique TCR beta sequences and less than 300 Gb of sequence data. An early release covering just under 650 HLA-typed donors comprised about 300 gigabases of sequencing data and around 85 million unique TCR sequences. Among the roughly 400 genotyped donors, around 81% belonged to the genetic ancestry cluster associated with self-reported Caucasian donors. The study aimed to test whether signatures of past pathogen exposure could be identified by cataloging public T cell receptors. Using immunosequencing, the study profiled T cell repertoires from about 620 subjects and related those repertoires to cytomegalovirus serostatus. In addition to the first cohort of approximately 650 subjects, a separate validation cohort of 120 different subjects was used. To predict cytomegalovirus infection status, the study brought together high-throughput TCR immunosequencing, statistical association of individual TCRs with disease status, and machine learning. A later analysis re-analyzed previously published TCR beta repertoires from 550 to 700 donors and added high-resolution HLA genotyping to study TCR occurrence patterns. In the later analysis, no new phenotypic data were used to find candidate immune exposures; instead, reliance was placed on TCR beta sequences and their occurrence across donors. To decide whether each TCR beta V gene segment behaved as functional or pseudogenic, an earlier analysis of 587 of the donors relied on high-throughput TCR beta sequencing. Donor age, sex, ethnicity and CMV serostatus were collected together with the repertoire data. A later genetic analysis used genome-wide SNP genotypes for about 60% of the roughly 670 donors, treating that subset as a discovery cohort. All discovery cohort repertoires had been generated on a single sequencing platform. Class I and class II HLA loci were covered by the typing at four-digit resolution. The number of donors typed differed by locus, with roughly 629-640 for A, B, C, DRB1 and DQB1, roughly 520 for DQA1, 600 to 610 for DPA1, and some 440 for DPB1. Roughly 5 DR-DQ haplotypes were handled as single units for association and clustering, since linkage in the cohort was strong. Among approximately 370 genotyped donors of the cohort, an average of approximately 240,000 unique TCR beta nucleotide sequences was sequenced per donor, of which 15% to 20% were non-productive.

In total, approximately 700 healthy bone marrow donors made up the cohort. At the time of sampling, every cohort member was nominally healthy, though immune exposures that went unrecorded were likely present. The donor tested CMV seronegative and was one of the 352 seronegative cohort members. Every donor gave a peripheral blood sample, and the peripheral blood mononuclear cells from that sample were used for TCR beta sequencing. The Qiagen DNeasy Blood Extraction Kit was used to extract genomic DNA from the blood cell samples. As concerns this clone: The clone's antigen remains unknown. Base quality data are lacking; no much larger clone is found one base away.

Libraries were built with the immunoSEQ multiplex PCR assay. A mixture of 60 forward primers for TCR Vbeta segments and 13 reverse primers for TCR Jbeta segments was used in the multiplex PCR. A multiplex PCR assay on genomic DNA amplified the CDR3 region of rearranged TCR beta genes. Amplified TCR beta libraries were sequenced as 87-base-pair reads on the Illumina HiSeq System. As for the original processing: In a later analysis, around 80 million unique TCR beta chains were counted across the 500 to 850 repertoires, and about 10 million of these chains were shared by at least two donors. To remove PCR and sequencing errors, raw reads were error-corrected and collapsed into unique sequences using a nearest-neighbor algorithm that merged closely related sequences. To assign V, D and J gene segments, CDR3 sequences were aligned to IMGT reference sequences. For a sequence to be retained, at least a six-nucleotide match to both a V gene segment and a J gene segment was required. Rearrangements were classified as productive when the CDR3 lacked stop codons and remained in frame with V and J, and all other rearrangements were classified as non-productive. CDR3 was defined according to IMGT convention as the region running from the second conserved V-encoded cysteine to the conserved J-encoded phenylalanine. Sequences without an unambiguous match to a single V gene segment were excluded from the earlier analysis of about 600 of the donors. An earlier analysis of fewer than 750 of the donors called V segments functional above 56.7% productive rearrangements and segregating when the between-donor standard deviation exceeded 5%. A statistical classification framework was built for diagnosing cytomegalovirus status from the catalog of TCR beta chain sequences. In a later analysis, TCR nucleotide sequences were compared against IMGT/GENE-DB human TR gene sequences so that V and J genes could be assigned. Using the TCRdist pipeline, a later analysis assigned CDR3 sequences along with most-parsimonious VDJ recombination scenarios. In a later analysis, each TCR beta chain was defined by its CDR3 amino acid sequence together with its V-gene family, and reads lacking a unique V-gene family were excluded. A later analysis removed roughly 590 highly shared, low-generation-probability nucleotide sequences to deal with suspected cross-contamination and a sequencing artifact. For each public chain, a later analysis derived a clonal expansion index from normalized ranks of inferred template counts within each repertoire. In a later analysis, generation probabilities were computed using a VDJ recombination model fitted to out-of-frame rearrangements, and the results were checked against IGoR. In a later analysis, hypergeometric tests were used to score TCR-TCR, TCR-HLA and TCR-CMV co-occurrence, with a repertoire-size bias correction applied to TCR pairs. To estimate false discovery rates, a later analysis permuted the HLA or CMV assignments 20 times. In a later analysis, co-occurring TCRs were grouped using DBSCAN, and TCRdist sequence similarity was added for clustering within HLA-allele-positive subsets. Repertoires with fewer than 30,000 or more than 120,000 public chains, plus five repertoires with anomalous nucleotide sharing, were excluded from co-occurrence clustering. The source is immuneACCESS, and TCRdb retained only in-frame sequences with V and J called. Part of the clones is not carried over; for the studies checked, unresolved V genes explain less than half of this, and the remainder is unexplained. The DNA gave D and trimming, while V, J and clone size come from that table. The sample table holds about 89,000 clones, of which around three quarters were seen once. Together, the top ten hold 1.2% to 1.5% of the sample.

Taken from the germline V gene, the CDR1 and CDR2 loops are LGHNA and YSLEER. The CDR3 contains 13 residues, cysteine and phenylalanine counted. Only the CDR3 region is kept as DNA, spanning 39 bases read in frame from base 1. V and J lose 2 bases and 4 bases, and a span of 8 bases separates them. Study-wide findings and limitations: In a later analysis, 16,951 TCR beta sequences were associated with specific HLA alleles at a false discovery rate of 0.05. Cytomegalovirus status was reported to be diagnosed by the classifier with high specificity and sensitivity in both the original and validation cohorts. Several of the top co-occurrence clusters appeared to be linked to parvovirus B19, influenza, CMV and Epstein-Barr virus, according to a later analysis. Most TCR sequences were observed very rarely across donors, whereas some public TCRs were present in many individuals. A further reported finding was that TCR beta sequences accurately predicted the HLA-A and HLA-B alleles for most subjects in the first cohort. According to a later analysis, TCR association rates differed among HLA loci, with DRB1 alleles showing the most associated TCRs and HLA-C alleles showing the fewest. A later genetic analysis associated a missense DCLRE1C variant with V-gene and J-gene trimming of TCR beta chains, and an independent cohort replicated the association. The study gave a list of 150 to 200 TCR beta chains associated with cytomegalovirus. A few of the identified cytomegalovirus-associated TCR beta chains were confirmed in vitro to be specific for cytomegalovirus antigens. Because counts were too low, seventeen rarely observed V segments, including chromosome 9 orphons, were excluded from the earlier analysis of 587 of the donors. The sequencing pipeline was judged likely to have produced a cluster of highly shared sequence variants as a technical artifact. For the cohort, immune exposure information was limited to CMV serostatus. The presence/absence analyses assumed that sequencing depth was roughly uniform across donors, and that assumption may not be true. Compared with the roughly 710-donor mean, donors in an Asian-associated ancestry cluster had fewer N-insertions in productive TCRs, according to a later genetic analysis. Only TCR beta chains were sequenced in this cohort, and the absence of alpha or paired-chain data limited detectable features. In an earlier analysis of 587 of the donors, most TCR beta V segments were observed in productive rearrangements about 87% or about 30% of the time, broadly matching IMGT annotations. The 87-base-pair reads could not distinguish some IMGT-functional V segments, including TRBV6-2 and TRBV6-3, so those segments were excluded. The authors suggested that the approach could potentially be extended to other disease states and immunological phenotypes. Because HLA typing was missing for some donors at each locus, association tests included only the typed subset. Correlated functional status among segregating V segments might be attributable to linkage disequilibrium, but an unknown experimental factor could not be ruled out. A later analysis found that HLA-associated TCR beta chains were more clonally expanded and had lower generation probabilities than equally common non-associated chains. According to a later analysis, most CMV-associated TCR beta chains appeared to be HLA-restricted, and the HLA associations seemed to be driven largely by CMV exposure. Assigning TCR associations to individual alleles was difficult when HLA alleles, especially DR and DQ, strongly co-occurred.

Recombination linked TRBV4-3 to TRBJ1-2; a tentative D match to TRBD1 spans 6 bases. The TCR was taken from a male donor in good health and CMV-seronegative. The material sequenced was PBMCs. The CDR3 protein is CASSQTGLYGYTF. The DNA sequence reads TGCGCCAGCAGCCAAACAGGGCTCTATGGCTACACCTTC.